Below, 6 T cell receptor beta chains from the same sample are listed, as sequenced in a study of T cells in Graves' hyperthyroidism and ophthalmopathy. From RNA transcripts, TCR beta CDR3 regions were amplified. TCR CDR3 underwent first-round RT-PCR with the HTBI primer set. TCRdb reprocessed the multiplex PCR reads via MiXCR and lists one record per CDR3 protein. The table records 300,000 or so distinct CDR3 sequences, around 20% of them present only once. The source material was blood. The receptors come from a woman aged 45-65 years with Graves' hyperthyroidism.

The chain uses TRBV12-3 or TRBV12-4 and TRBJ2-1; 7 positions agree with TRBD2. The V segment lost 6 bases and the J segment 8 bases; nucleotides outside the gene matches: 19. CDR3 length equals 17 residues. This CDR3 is CASSPGHSGATTHEQFF. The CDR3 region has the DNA TGTGCCAGCAGCCCGGGGCACAGCGGGGCTACAACCCATGAGCAGTTCTTC.

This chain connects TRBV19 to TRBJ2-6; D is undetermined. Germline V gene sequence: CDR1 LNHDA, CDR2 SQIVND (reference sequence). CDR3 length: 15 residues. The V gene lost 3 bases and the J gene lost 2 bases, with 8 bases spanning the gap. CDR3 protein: CASSMLGTGANVLTF. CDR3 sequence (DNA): TGTGCCAGTAGTATGTTGGGAACTGGGGCCAACGTCCTGACTTTC.

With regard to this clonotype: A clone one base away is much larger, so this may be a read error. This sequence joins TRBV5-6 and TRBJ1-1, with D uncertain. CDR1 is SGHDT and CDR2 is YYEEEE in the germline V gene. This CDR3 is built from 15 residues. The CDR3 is CASSFIPGKNSEAFF. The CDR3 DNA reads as TGTGCCAGCAGCTTCATCCCGGGGAAGAACTCTGAAGCTTTCTTT.

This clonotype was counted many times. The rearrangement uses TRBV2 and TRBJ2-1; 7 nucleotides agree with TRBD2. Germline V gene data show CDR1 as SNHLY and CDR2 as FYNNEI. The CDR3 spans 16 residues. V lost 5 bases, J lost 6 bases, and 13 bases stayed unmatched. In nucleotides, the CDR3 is TGTGCCAGCAGTCCCCGGGGAGCGGGAAGTCGCAATGAGCAGTTCTTC. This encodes CASSPRGAGSRNEQFF.

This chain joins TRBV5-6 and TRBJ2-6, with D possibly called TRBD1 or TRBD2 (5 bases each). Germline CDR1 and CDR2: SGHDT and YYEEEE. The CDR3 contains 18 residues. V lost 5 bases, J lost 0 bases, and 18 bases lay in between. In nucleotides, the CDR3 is TGTGCCAGCAGGGAAGGTTCGGGACCAAGCTCTGGGGCCAACGTCCTGACTTTC. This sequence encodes CASREGSGPSSGANVLTF. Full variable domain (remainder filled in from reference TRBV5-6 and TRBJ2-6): DAGVTQSPTHLIKTRGQQVTLRCSPKSGHDTVSWYQQALGQGPQFIFQYYEEEERQRGNFPDRFSGHQFPNYSSELNVNALLLGDSALYLCASREGSGPSSGANVLTFGAGSRLTVL.

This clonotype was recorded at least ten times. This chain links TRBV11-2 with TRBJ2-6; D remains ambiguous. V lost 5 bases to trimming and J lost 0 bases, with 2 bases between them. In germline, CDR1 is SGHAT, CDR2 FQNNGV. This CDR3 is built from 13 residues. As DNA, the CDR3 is TGTGCCAGCAGCCACTCTGGGGCCAACGTCCTGACTTTC. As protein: CASSHSGANVLTF.